A selection of T cell receptor beta chains follows, all from one sample in a study of blood T cell repertoires in COVID-19. Only in-frame clones appear in the TCRdb table, and some are missing; sequencing was by immunoSEQ multiplex PCR. The sample lists around 170,000 clones; around nine tenths were seen once. Sequencing was performed on peripheral blood. These receptors all come from a man aged 60-69 years with COVID-19, enrolled during active disease. The CDR3 runs from the conserved cysteine through the conserved F or W. The D gene is left open where the match is weak. Clone size is given for some rows only: seen once, a few or many times, or a class if the clone is expanded.

clone size	D gene	V gene	J gene	CDR3 DNA	CDR3 protein
.	TRBD1	TRBV2	TRBJ1-2	TGTGCCAGCATCGGCGGGACAGGGGGAGGTGGCTACACCTTC	CASIGGTGGGGYTF
.	.	TRBV9	TRBJ1-1	TGTGCCAGCAGCGTGCTAGCGAACACTGAAGCTTTCTTT	CASSVLANTEAFF
.	TRBD1	TRBV28	TRBJ1-2	TGTGCCAGCAGTTTAGGGACAGGGGGCAACTATGGCTACACCTTC	CASSLGTGGNYGYTF
.	.	TRBV14	TRBJ1-3	TGTGCCAGCAGCCACCGAGCACAGGGTATACTAAACACCATATATTTT	CASSHRAQGILNTIYF
.	TRBD2	TRBV19	TRBJ2-3	TGTGCCAGTAGTCTAGCGGGGGTCACAGATACGCAGTATTTT	CASSLAGVTDTQYF
.	.	TRBV24-1	TRBJ2-3	TGTGCCACCAGTGCAGGCACAGATACGCAGTATTTT	CATSAGTDTQYF
.	.	TRBV11-2	TRBJ1-1	TGTGCCAGCAGCTATGAGAGCTACACTGAAGCTTTCTTT	CASSYESYTEAFF
.	.	TRBV11-3	TRBJ2-3	TGTGCCAGCAGCTTAACGTACATTAGCACAGATACGCAGTATTTT	CASSLTYISTDTQYF
.	.	TRBV23-1	TRBJ1-1	TGCGCCAGCAGTCAATCGACCTTCGACAGGACGAACACTGAAGCTTTCTTT	CASSQSTFDRTNTEAFF
once	.	TRBV3-1/TRBV3-2	TRBJ1-4	TGTGCCAGCAGCCAAGCGCAGTTGTCTAATGAAAAACTGTTTTTT	CASSQAQLSNEKLFF
.	.	TRBV27	TRBJ1-2	TGTGCCAGCAGTTTTAGGGAGGACTATGGCTACACCTTC	CASSFREDYGYTF
.	.	TRBV11-3	TRBJ2-7	TGTGCCAGCAGCTTAGTTAGAACAGCCTACGAGCAGTACTTC	CASSLVRTAYEQYF
.	TRBD2	TRBV24-1	TRBJ2-7	TGTGCCACCGGCATCCTAGCGGGAGGATCCTACGAGCAGTACTTC	CATGILAGGSYEQYF
.	TRBD1	TRBV18	TRBJ1-1	TGTGCCAGCTCAATCCGACAGGGGGGTCTGAACACTGAAGCTTTCTTT	CASSIRQGGLNTEAFF
.	TRBD1	TRBV29-1	TRBJ1-2	TGCAGCGTTGATCCCAGGGGACAGGGGGCGAGAGGCTATGGCTACACCTTC	CSVDPRGQGARGYGYTF
.	.	TRBV9	TRBJ2-2	TGTGTCAGCAGCGTAGAGTCGCGGGGGCCCACCGGGGAGCTGTTTTTT	CVSSVESRGPTGELFF
.	.	TRBV6-5	TRBJ1-6	TGTGCCAGCAGGGGAGTAGGATCACCCCTCCACTTT	CASRGVGSPLHF
.	.	TRBV3-1/TRBV3-2	TRBJ2-7	TGTGCCAGCAGCCAAGACAGGCCACCTTTCGAGCAGTACTTC	CASSQDRPPFEQYF
.	TRBD1	TRBV5-1	TRBJ1-2	TGCGCCAGCAGCTTACAGGGGGACTCGGGCTACACCTTC	CASSLQGDSGYTF
.	.	TRBV9	TRBJ1-3	TGTGCCAGCAGCGTAGTTGGGGCTTTCTCTGGAAACACCATATATTTT	CASSVVGAFSGNTIYF
few	.	TRBV2	TRBJ1-3	TGTGCCAGCATTTCGGGGGGAAACACCATATATTTT	CASISGGNTIYF
.	TRBD1	TRBV7-9	TRBJ1-1	TGTGCCAGCAGCTTAGCGACAGGGAAGGCAACTGAAGCTTTCTTT	CASSLATGKATEAFF
.	.	TRBV18	TRBJ2-5	TGTGCCAGCTCACCACCTGGGGCAGGACCCCAAGAGACCCAGTACTTC	CASSPPGAGPQETQYF
once	.	TRBV19	TRBJ1-1	TGTGCCAGTAGTATAGACCGGGGGAGTGTATCGAACACTGAAGCTTTCTTT	CASSIDRGSVSNTEAFF
.	TRBD1	TRBV6-5	TRBJ1-4	TGTGCCAGCAGTTTGACAGGGCCGGGGGAAAAACTGTTTTTT	CASSLTGPGEKLFF
.	TRBD2	TRBV7-3	TRBJ2-2	TGTGCCAGCGGGACTAGCGGGCCCGGGGAGCTGTTTTTT	CASGTSGPGELFF
.	TRBD1	TRBV5-4	TRBJ1-1	TGTGCCAGCAGCTACATACAGGGGGCAGAAGCTTTCTTT	CASSYIQGAEAFF
.	.	TRBV5-4	TRBJ2-1	TGTGCCAGCAGCTTGGCCGCGGGGGCTTCCGACAGCCAACCCTACAATGAGCAGTTCTTC	CASSLAAGASDSQPYNEQFF
.	TRBD1	TRBV5-6	TRBJ2-7	TGTGCCAGCAGCCATTTCGGGACAGGGGGTATGTACGAGCAGTACTTC	CASSHFGTGGMYEQYF
.	.	TRBV20-1	TRBJ2-1	TGCAGTGCTAGGGAGAGGGAGCAGTTCTTC	CSAREREQFF
once	TRBD2	TRBV5-6	TRBJ2-1	TGTGCCAGCAGCTTATCATCGGGGGGACGCGAGAGGGCCGAGTTCTTC	CASSLSSGGRERAEFF
.	.	TRBV7-3	TRBJ2-3	TGTGCCAGCAGCTTAGACGGGGGAGCGGGCTCCACAGATACGCAGTATTTT	CASSLDGGAGSTDTQYF
.	.	TRBV14	TRBJ2-5	TGTGCCAGCAACCGGGGGAGCAGAGAGACCCAGTACTTC	CASNRGSRETQYF
.	TRBD2	TRBV7-2	TRBJ2-7	TGTGCCAGCAGCTCAAGTAGCGGGAGCTCCTACGAGCAGTACTTC	CASSSSSGSSYEQYF
.	.	TRBV11-2	TRBJ2-5	TGTGCCAGCAGCACTCCGGGGGAGACCCAGTACTTC	CASSTPGETQYF
once	.	TRBV12-3/TRBV12-4	TRBJ1-5	TGTGCCAGCAGTCCAAGCCCACAGCCCCAGCATTTT	CASSPSPQPQHF
.	TRBD1	TRBV5-1	TRBJ1-1	TGCGCCAGCAGCTTGACAGGGGGTAGTACTGAAGCTTTCTTT	CASSLTGGSTEAFF
.	TRBD1	TRBV29-1	TRBJ2-7	TGCAGCGTGGACGCCGGGACAGGGAGCGACGAGCAGTACTTC	CSVDAGTGSDEQYF
.	.	TRBV11-1	TRBJ2-7	TGTGCCAGCAGCTTAATGAGTGGGGGCGGCTACGAGCAGTACTTC	CASSLMSGGGYEQYF
.	.	TRBV19	TRBJ1-5	TGTGCCAGTAGTATCCCTATTCTAGGGGATTATAGCAATCAGCCCCAGCATTTT	CASSIPILGDYSNQPQHF
.	TRBD1	TRBV4-2	TRBJ1-3	TGTGCCAGCAGCCTATGGCAGGGGGTGTTCGCTGGAAACACCATATATTTT	CASSLWQGVFAGNTIYF